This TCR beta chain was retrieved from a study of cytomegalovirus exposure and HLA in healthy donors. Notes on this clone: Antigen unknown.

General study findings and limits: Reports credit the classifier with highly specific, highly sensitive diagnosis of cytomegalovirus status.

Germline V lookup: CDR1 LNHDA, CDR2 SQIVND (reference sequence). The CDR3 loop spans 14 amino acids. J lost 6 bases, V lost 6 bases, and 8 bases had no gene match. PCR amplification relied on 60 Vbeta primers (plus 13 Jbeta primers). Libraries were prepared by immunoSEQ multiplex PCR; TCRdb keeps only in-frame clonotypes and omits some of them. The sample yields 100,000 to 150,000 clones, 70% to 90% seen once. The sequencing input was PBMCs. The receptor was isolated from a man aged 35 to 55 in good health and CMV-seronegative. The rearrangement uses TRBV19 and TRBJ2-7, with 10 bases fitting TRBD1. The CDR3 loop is CASRTGTGASEQYF. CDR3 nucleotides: TGTGCCAGTAGAACCGGGACAGGGGCCTCCGAGCAGTACTTC.